What follows describes a single TCR beta chain. Its target is not known. This entry belongs to a study of TIL therapy for anti-PD-1-resistant metastatic lung cancer. Study overall: Progressing patients received lymphodepletion, expanded TIL infusion and IL-2.

The time point: pre-treatment sample, taken before nivolumab and TIL therapy. Study-wide points: This highly selected cohort may not generalize to typical lung cancer patients.

The immunoSEQ assay was v3. Assay used: immunoSEQ multiplex PCR; TCRdb lists only in-frame clones, some missing. Among approximately 57,000 clones listed, roughly 77% were seen once. With 4 bases clipped from V and 4 bases from J, the junction kept 5 bases outside the gene matches. CDR3 length: 14 amino acids. Per the germline V gene, CDR1 is SGDLS and CDR2 is YYNGEE. The specimen comprised blood, sampled at baseline. The chain is built from TRBV9 and TRBJ2-7, with 10 bases fitting TRBD1. This receptor was taken from a person aged 25-80 years with non-small cell lung cancer. The CDR3 spells CASSPGTGEYEQYF. In nucleotides, the CDR3 is TGTGCCAGCAGCCCGGGGACAGGGGAGTACGAGCAGTACTTC.